This T cell receptor (beta chain) was recorded in a study of T cell clones after liver transplantation. Measured with immunoSEQ multiplex PCR; TCRdb has only the in-frame clones, and not every one. Here the sample spans around 78,000 clones, over 80% being singletons. There are 14 residues in the CDR3. Trimming shortened V by 1 base and J by 4 bases, and 9 bases separated the two germline ends. Germline V lookup: CDR1 SGHKS, CDR2 YYEKEE (reference sequence). The chain employs TRBV5-5 and TRBJ1-3; unclear D gene. This sequence originates from a human patient who received a liver transplant. Some T cells may have come from the graft donor. The sample was CD4+ T cells from blood, taken at the 22-month timepoint. CDR3: CASSLPGSGNTIYF. CDR3 nucleotides: TGTGCCAGCAGCTTGCCGGGTTCAGGAAACACCATATATTTT. Combining the CDR3 with reference TRBV5-5 and TRBJ1-3 gives the whole variable domain DAGVTQSPTHLIKTRGQQVTLRCSPISGHKSVSWYQQVLGQGPQFIFQYYEKEERGRGNFPDRFSARQFPNYSSELNVNALLLGDSALYLCASSLPGSGNTIYFGEGSWLTVV.